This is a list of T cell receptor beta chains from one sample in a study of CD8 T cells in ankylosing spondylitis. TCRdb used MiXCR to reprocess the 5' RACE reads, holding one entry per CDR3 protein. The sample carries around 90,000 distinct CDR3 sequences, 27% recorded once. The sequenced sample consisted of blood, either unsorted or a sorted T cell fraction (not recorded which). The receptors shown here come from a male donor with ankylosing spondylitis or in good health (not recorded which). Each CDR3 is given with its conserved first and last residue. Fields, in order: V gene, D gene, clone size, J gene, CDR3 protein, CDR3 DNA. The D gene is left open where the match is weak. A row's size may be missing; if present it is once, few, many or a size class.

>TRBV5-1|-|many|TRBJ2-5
CASSRRSDMQETQYF
TGCGCCAGCAGCCGAAGATCGGACATGCAAGAGACCCAGTACTTC
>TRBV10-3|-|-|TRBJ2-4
CAISESRGTDNKNIQYF
TGTGCCATCAGTGAGTCCAGGGGAACGGATAATAAAAACATTCAGTACTTC
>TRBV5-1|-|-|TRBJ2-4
CASSLALAKNIQYF
TGCGCCAGCAGCTTAGCGTTAGCCAAAAACATTCAGTACTTC
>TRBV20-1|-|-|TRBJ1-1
CSAREAGVNTEAFF
TGCAGTGCTAGAGAGGCAGGGGTGAACACTGAAGCTTTCTTT
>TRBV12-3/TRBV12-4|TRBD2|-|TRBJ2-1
CASNHLTSGFSNEQFF
TGTGCCAGCAACCACCTGACTAGCGGCTTTTCTAATGAGCAGTTCTTC
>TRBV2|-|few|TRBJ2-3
CASSEGGFGTDTQYF
TGTGCCAGCAGTGAAGGGGGGTTCGGCACAGATACGCAGTATTTT
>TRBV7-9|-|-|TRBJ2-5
CASLGETQYF
TGTGCCAGCCTAGGGGAAACCCAGTACTTC
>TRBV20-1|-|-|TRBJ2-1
CSASGPVAGEQFF
TGCAGTGCTAGTGGCCCCGTGGCGGGTGAGCAGTTCTTC
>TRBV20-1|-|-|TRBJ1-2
CSARDRPGQNHGYTF
TGCAGTGCTAGAGATAGGCCGGGCCAGAACCATGGCTACACCTTC
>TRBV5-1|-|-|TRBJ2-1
CASRDIGHPYNEQFF
TGCGCCAGCCGTGATATAGGACACCCATACAATGAGCAGTTCTTC
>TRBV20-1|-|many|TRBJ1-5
CSAQLGEDNQPQHF
TGCAGTGCCCAGCTCGGGGAGGACAATCAGCCCCAGCATTTT
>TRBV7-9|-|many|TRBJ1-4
CASSSGQSTNEKLFF
TGTGCCAGCAGCTCAGGACAGTCAACTAATGAAAAACTGTTTTTT
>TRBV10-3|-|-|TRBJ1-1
CATRLNTEAFF
TGTGCCACCCGACTGAACACTGAAGCTTTCTTT
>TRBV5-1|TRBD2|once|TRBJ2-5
CASSPGGLAPQETQYF
TGCGCCAGCAGCCCCGGTGGACTAGCGCCCCAAGAGACCCAGTACTTC
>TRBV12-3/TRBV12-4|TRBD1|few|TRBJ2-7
CASSSAGTGNYEQYF
TGTGCCAGCAGTTCTGCCGGGACAGGGAATTACGAGCAGTACTTC
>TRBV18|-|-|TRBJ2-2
CASSWESTGELFF
TGTGCCAGCTCATGGGAGAGTACCGGGGAGCTGTTTTTT
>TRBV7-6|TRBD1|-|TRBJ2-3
CASSLGTGGGTDTQYF
TGTGCCAGCAGCTTAGGAACAGGGGGCGGAACAGATACGCAGTATTTT
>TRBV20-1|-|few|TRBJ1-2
CSAPGVYGYTF
TGCAGTGCACCCGGGGTGTATGGCTACACCTTC
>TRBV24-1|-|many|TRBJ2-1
CATSDFGEDEQFF
TGTGCCACCAGTGATTTTGGGGAGGATGAGCAGTTCTTC
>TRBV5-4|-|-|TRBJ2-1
CASSSPTSSQPYNEQFF
TGTGCCAGCAGCTCCCCCACTAGCAGCCAGCCCTACAATGAGCAGTTCTTC
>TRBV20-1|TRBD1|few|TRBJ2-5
CSARATGQGMGETQYF
TGCAGTGCTAGAGCCACCGGACAGGGGATGGGGGAGACCCAGTACTTC
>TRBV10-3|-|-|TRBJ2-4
CAISDPRGANIQYF
TGTGCCATCAGTGACCCGAGGGGGGCGAACATTCAGTACTTC
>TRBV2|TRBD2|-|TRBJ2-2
CASNRLAGGGGELFF
TGTGCCAGCAATCGACTAGCGGGAGGGGGCGGGGAGCTGTTTTTT
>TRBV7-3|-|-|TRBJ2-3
CASSLITREDTQYF
TGTGCCAGCAGCTTAATAACCAGGGAAGATACGCAGTATTTT
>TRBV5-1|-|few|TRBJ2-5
CASSSQGLVQETQYF
TGCGCCAGCAGCTCCCAAGGGCTTGTACAAGAGACCCAGTACTTC
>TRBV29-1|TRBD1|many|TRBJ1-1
CSVGAGGTEAFF
TGCAGCGTTGGGGCAGGGGGCACTGAAGCTTTCTTT
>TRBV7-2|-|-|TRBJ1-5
CASSSGLSNQPQHF
TGTGCCAGCAGCTCCGGCCTCAGCAATCAGCCCCAGCATTTT
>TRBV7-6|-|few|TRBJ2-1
CASSLGGVVSYNEQFF
TGTGCCAGCAGCCTAGGGGGGGTGGTCTCCTACAATGAGCAGTTCTTC
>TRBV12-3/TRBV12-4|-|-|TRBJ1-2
CASSLIPAKLEGGYTF
TGTGCCAGCAGTTTAATCCCGGCAAAGCTCGAGGGCGGCTACACCTTC
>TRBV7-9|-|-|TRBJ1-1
CASRSNTEAFF
TGTGCCAGCAGGTCGAACACTGAAGCTTTCTTT
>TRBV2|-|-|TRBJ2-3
CASSWLPYPTTDTQYF
TGTGCCAGCAGCTGGCTTCCTTACCCCACTACAGATACGCAGTATTTT
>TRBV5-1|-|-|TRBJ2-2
CASSLSWARTGELFF
TGCGCCAGCAGCTTGTCATGGGCCAGGACCGGGGAGCTGTTTTTT
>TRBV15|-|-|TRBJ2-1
CATSRDLRGMSSYNEQFF
TGTGCCACCAGCAGAGATTTGCGGGGAATGAGCTCCTACAATGAGCAGTTCTTC
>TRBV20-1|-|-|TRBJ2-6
CSARGLSGANVLTF
TGCAGTGCTAGGGGGCTCTCTGGGGCCAACGTCCTGACTTTC
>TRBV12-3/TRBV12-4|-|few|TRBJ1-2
CASSQVNYGYTF
TGTGCCAGCAGCCAGGTTAACTATGGCTACACCTTC
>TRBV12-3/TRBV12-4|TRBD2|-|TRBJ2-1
CASSFISGYYNEQFF
TGTGCCAGCAGTTTTATTAGCGGGTACTACAATGAGCAGTTCTTC
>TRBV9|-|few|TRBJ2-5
CASSVLSGQETQYF
TGTGCCAGCAGCGTCCTTTCCGGCCAAGAGACCCAGTACTTC
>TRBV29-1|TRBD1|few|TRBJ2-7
CSVHRGLDEQYF
TGCAGCGTCCACAGGGGGCTCGACGAGCAGTACTTC
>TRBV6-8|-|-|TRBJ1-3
CASSPADIHSGNTIYF
TGTGCCAGCAGTCCCGCGGATATTCACTCTGGAAACACCATATATTTT
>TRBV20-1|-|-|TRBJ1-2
CSARDNGREGGYTF
TGCAGTGCTAGAGATAACGGCAGGGAGGGTGGCTACACCTTC
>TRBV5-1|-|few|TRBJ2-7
CASSSQSNTYEQYF
TGCGCCAGCAGCTCCCAATCAAACACCTACGAGCAGTACTTC
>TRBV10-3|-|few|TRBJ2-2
CAIGGTTNTGELFF
TGTGCCATCGGTGGGACGACGAACACCGGGGAGCTGTTTTTT
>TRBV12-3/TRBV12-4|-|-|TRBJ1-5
CASSNTETGYSNQPQHF
TGTGCCAGCAGCAACACAGAAACCGGATATAGCAATCAGCCCCAGCATTTT
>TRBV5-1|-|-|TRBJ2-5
CASSLVSSPGETQYF
TGCGCCAGCAGCTTGGTCTCTTCCCCCGGGGAGACCCAGTACTTC
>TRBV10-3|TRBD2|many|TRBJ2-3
CAISPSGGSTDTQYF
TGTGCCATCAGTCCTAGCGGAGGGAGCACAGATACGCAGTATTTT
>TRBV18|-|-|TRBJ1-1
CASSPDWGEFTEAFF
TGTGCCAGCTCACCAGACTGGGGGGAGTTTACTGAAGCTTTCTTT
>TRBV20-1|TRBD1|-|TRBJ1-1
CSASFGTANTEAFF
TGCAGTGCCTCCTTCGGGACAGCGAACACTGAAGCTTTCTTT
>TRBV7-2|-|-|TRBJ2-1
CASSLASTVSNEQFF
TGTGCCAGCAGCTTAGCGTCAACCGTAAGCAATGAGCAGTTCTTC
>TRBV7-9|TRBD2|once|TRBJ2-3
CASRLAGTDTQYF
TGTGCCAGCAGACTAGCGGGTACAGATACGCAGTATTTT